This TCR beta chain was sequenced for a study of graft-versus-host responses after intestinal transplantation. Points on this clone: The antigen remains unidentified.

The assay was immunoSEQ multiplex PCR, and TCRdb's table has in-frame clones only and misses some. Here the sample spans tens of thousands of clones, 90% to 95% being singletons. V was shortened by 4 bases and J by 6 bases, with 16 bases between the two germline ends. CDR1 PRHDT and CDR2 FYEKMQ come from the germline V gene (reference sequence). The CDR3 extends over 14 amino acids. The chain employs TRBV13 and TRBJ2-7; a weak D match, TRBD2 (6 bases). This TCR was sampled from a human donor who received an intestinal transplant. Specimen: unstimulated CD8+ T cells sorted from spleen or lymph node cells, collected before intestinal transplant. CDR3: CASSSGGGRSEQYF. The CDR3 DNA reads TGTGCCAGCAGCTCCGGTGGGGGGAGAAGCGAGCAGTACTTC.